The 27 T cell receptor beta chains listed next were all sequenced from one sample in a study of cytomegalovirus exposure and HLA in healthy donors. Profiling relied on immunoSEQ multiplex PCR, and the TCRdb table lists in-frame clones only, not all of them. The sample shows approximately 300,000 clones, 86% of them seen only once. Sequences were obtained from PBMCs. All receptors come from a woman in her late teens or twenties in good health and CMV-seronegative.

This clone was seen many times. The chain combines TRBV7-2 with TRBJ2-3; no firm D call. The germline V gene encodes CDR1 SGHTA and CDR2 FQGNSA. The CDR3 runs to 12 residues. Trimming removed 5 bases at V and 6 bases at J, with 9 bases between. This CDR3 reads CASSPYMDTQYF. In DNA form, the CDR3 reads TGTGCCAGCAGCCCATACATGGATACGCAGTATTTT. Variable domain in full (rest from reference TRBV7-2 and TRBJ2-3): GAGVSQSPSNKVTEKGKDVELRCDPISGHTALYWYRQSLGQGLEFLIYFQGNSAPDKSGLPSDRFSAERTGGSVSTLTIQRTQQEDSAVYLCASSPYMDTQYFGPGTRLTVL.

The rearrangement links TRBV29-1 to TRBJ2-5, with D perhaps TRBD1 (7 bases). The length of the CDR3 is 14 residues. Between the trimmed V and J ends, which lost 6 bases and 5 bases, there was a span of 19 bases. From germline, CDR1 is SQVTM and CDR2 ANQGSEA. The chain's CDR3 is CSVQGVAGGETQYF. CDR3 in DNA: TGCAGCGTACAAGGGGTGGCAGGGGGGGAGACCCAGTACTTC.

This rearrangement joins TRBV6-5 to TRBJ2-7, with TRBD2 matching over 7 bases. The J segment lost 7 bases and the V segment lost 4 bases, leaving 7 bases of the junction unmatched. Per the germline V gene, CDR1 is MNHEY and CDR2 is SVGAGI. The CDR3 is 13 residues long. CDR3 nucleotide sequence: TGTGCCAGCAGTTCCTACGTGGGAGGGGAGCAGTACTTC. This gives the protein CASSSYVGGEQYF.

The J gene is TRBJ2-1, the V gene TRBV4-3; 7 positions match TRBD1. CDR1 and CDR2 from the germline V gene are LGHNA and YSLEER. V dropped 2 bases and J dropped 3; count of bases not matched to a gene: 7. The CDR3 covers 16 residues. Here the CDR3 reads CASSQSIRDSYNEQFF. The CDR3 DNA reads TGCGCCAGCAGCCAATCTATCCGGGACAGCTACAATGAGCAGTTCTTC.

The V and J genes are TRBV6-5 and TRBJ2-7; 11 bases are a match to TRBD2. With 0 bases clipped from V and 6 bases from J, the junction kept 7 bases outside the gene matches. Germline values: CDR1 MNHEY, CDR2 SVGAGI. This CDR3 comprises 16 residues. The CDR3 bases are TGTGCCAGCAGTTACTCGGTACTAGCGGGAGTGGGCGAGCAGTACTTC. Amino acids: CASSYSVLAGVGEQYF.

This clone was counted once. The genes are TRBV5-1 and TRBJ2-5; 9 bases fit TRBD1. This CDR3 is 15 amino acids long. Germline CDR1 SGHRS, CDR2 YFSETQ. The V gene end was trimmed by 4 bases and the J gene end by 4 bases; junction bases not matched to a gene: 8. The CDR3 DNA follows: TGCGCCAGCAGCCCCGAGGGACAGGGAAGAGAGACCCAGTACTTC. This translates into CASSPEGQGRETQYF.

The gene calls are TRBV29-1 and TRBJ1-3; maybe TRBD1 (6 bases). Per germline, CDR1 SQVTM and CDR2 ANQGSEA. The CDR3 covers 15 residues. V gave up 6 bases and J gave up 0 bases, with 15 bases separating them. The CDR3 nucleotides read TGCAGCGTCGACACAGGGCCGCTCTCTGGAAACACCATATATTTT. Residues: CSVDTGPLSGNTIYF.

CDR3 in DNA: TGTGCCAGCAGTGAATATCTAAAGGGGGCCACTGAAGCTTTCTTT. Encoded protein: CASSEYLKGATEAFF. This chain uses TRBV25-1 with TRBJ1-1; 7 bases map to TRBD1. The length of the CDR3 is 15 residues. Germline V CDR1 and CDR2: MGHDK, SYGVNS. After removal of 0 bases from V and 4 bases from J, the junction contained 5 bases not matched to a gene. The complete variable domain, with remaining parts taken from reference TRBV25-1 and TRBJ1-1, reads EADIYQTPRYLVIGTGKKITLECSQTMGHDKMYWYQQDPGMELHLIHYSYGVNSTEKGDLSSESTVSRIRTEHFPLTLESARPSHTSQYLCASSEYLKGATEAFFGQGTRLTVV.

This rearrangement joins TRBV5-8 to TRBJ2-5, with D maybe TRBD2 (5 bases). CDR1 is SGHTS and CDR2 is YDEGEE in the germline V gene. V was trimmed by 1 base and J by 1 base, leaving 17 bases between them. This CDR3 comprises 17 residues. The CDR3 region has the DNA TGTGCCAGCAGCTTGTGGGTGCAGTCAGGAGGCCAAGAGACCCAGTACTTC. Translating it yields CASSLWVQSGGQETQYF.

The V gene is TRBV27, the J gene TRBJ2-7; D uncertain. This CDR3 has 14 residues. The V end lost 1 base, the J end lost 2 bases, and 9 bases lay between the germline ends. Germline CDR1 is MNHEY and CDR2 is SMNVEV (reference sequence). The CDR3 DNA reads TGTGCCAGCAGTTTATTCCAGGATGCCTACGAGCAGTACTTC. Protein: CASSLFQDAYEQYF.

This chain connects TRBV2 to TRBJ1-5; D unclear. Germline CDR1 SNHLY, CDR2 FYNNEI. The CDR3 totals 15 residues. V was shortened by 6 bases and J by 3 bases, with 15 bases between the two germline ends. Written as DNA, the CDR3 is TGTGCCAGCAGAGATCCTCGAGGAAACAATCAGCCCCAGCATTTT. Translation: CASRDPRGNNQPQHF.

CDR3 sequence: CASTRAGAYEQYF. The CDR3, as DNA: TGTGCCAGCACACGAGCGGGAGCCTACGAGCAGTACTTC. The V call is TRBV7-9, the J call TRBJ2-7, with 8 bases matching TRBD2. J lost 2 bases, V lost 7 bases, and 4 bases had no gene match. The germline gives CDR1 SEHNR, CDR2 FQNEAQ (reference sequence). This CDR3 is 13 amino acids long. Using reference TRBV7-9 and TRBJ2-7 for the parts outside the CDR3, the full variable domain is DTGVSQNPRHKITKRGQNVTFRCDPISEHNRLYWYRQTLGQGPEFLTYFQNEAQLEKSRLLSDRFSAERPKGSFSTLEIQRTEQGDSAMYLCASTRAGAYEQYFGPGTRLTVT.

This clone was picked up a small number of times. CDR3 residues: CASSSRDSVQYF. CDR3 in DNA: TGTGCCAGCAGCTCGAGGGACTCGGTTCAGTACTTC. The V and J genes are TRBV7-9 and TRBJ2-4; the D gene is possibly TRBD2 (6 bases). The CDR3 consists of 12 residues. The germline CDR1 and CDR2 sequences are SEHNR and FQNEAQ (reference sequence). V was trimmed by 4 bases and J by 11 bases, leaving 12 bases between them. The full variable domain, in which reference TRBV7-9 and TRBJ2-4 provide the parts outside the CDR3, is DTGVSQNPRHKITKRGQNVTFRCDPISEHNRLYWYRQTLGQGPEFLTYFQNEAQLEKSRLLSDRFSAERPKGSFSTLEIQRTEQGDSAMYLCASSSRDSVQYFGAGTRLSVL.

This clone has only a few counts. The rearrangement uses TRBV5-1 and TRBJ2-2, with D hard to call. CDR1 SGHRS and CDR2 YFSETQ come from the germline V gene. CDR3 length: 15 amino acids. V gave up 5 bases and J gave up 0 bases, with 11 bases separating them. CDR3 amino acids: CASSPGAANTGELFF. In nucleotides, the CDR3 is TGCGCCAGCAGTCCCGGAGCCGCGAACACCGGGGAGCTGTTTTTT.

The V gene is TRBV27, the J gene TRBJ2-3, with D possibly being TRBD1 (5 bases). Germline assignment: CDR1 MNHEY and CDR2 SMNVEV (reference sequence). This CDR3 region has 14 residues. Between the trimmed V and J ends, which lost 4 bases and 9 bases, there was a span of 17 bases. Here the CDR3 DNA reads TGTGCCAGCAGTTGGAGCAAAGACAGCCGGACGCAGTATTTT. It yields the protein CASSWSKDSRTQYF.

This clone has just a few counts. In the same sample, other DNA sequences code for this CDR3. This chain uses TRBV2 with TRBJ2-7; a possible D gene is TRBD2 (6 bases). Trimming took off 4 bases at V and 4 bases at J, with 8 bases between the two ends. Per the germline V gene, CDR1 is SNHLY and CDR2 is FYNNEI. The CDR3 is 12 residues long. The CDR3: CASSAEGYEQYF. The CDR3 DNA sequence: TGTGCCAGCAGTGCGGAGGGGTACGAGCAGTACTTC.

The rearrangement joins TRBV6-1 to TRBJ2-5; 9 bases fit TRBD1. From germline, CDR1 is MNHNS and CDR2 SASEGT. J gave up 0 bases and V 0 bases, and 2 bases lay outside the gene matches. The CDR3 totals 16 residues. CDR3 amino acids: CASSEAGTGNQETQYF. Here the CDR3 DNA reads TGTGCCAGCAGTGAAGCGGGGACAGGGAACCAAGAGACCCAGTACTTC.

The rearrangement joins TRBV5-6 to TRBJ2-1; the D gene is possibly TRBD1 (5 bases). The germline V gene has CDR1 SGHDT and CDR2 YYEEEE. The CDR3 runs 12 residues. V lost 2 bases, J lost 9 bases, and 9 bases lay in between. The CDR3 nucleotides are TGTGCCAGCAGCTTTATAGGGGTTGAGCAGTTCTTC. Protein product: CASSFIGVEQFF.

The chain uses TRBV4-3 and TRBJ1-3, with D unclear. With 1 base removed from V and 3 bases from J, the gap between germline ends came to 7 bases. CDR3 size: 14 residues. Germline V gene data show CDR1 as LGHNA and CDR2 as YSLEER. In DNA form, the CDR3 reads TGCGCCAGCAGCCAAGGAGGGTTTGGAAACACCATATATTTT. Amino acid sequence: CASSQGGFGNTIYF.

V usage is TRBV10-2 and J usage is TRBJ2-7; TRBD2 matches at 8 bases. With V trimmed by 7 bases and J by 6 bases, 2 bases remained unmatched. From germline, CDR1 is WSHSY and CDR2 SAAADI. CDR3 size: 11 residues. CDR3 coding DNA: TGCGCCAGCATCGGACTAGCCGAGCAGTACTTC. The encoded protein is CASIGLAEQYF.

This clone appeared a few times. J is TRBJ1-5 and V is TRBV27; TRBD1 might be the D (6 bases). V was pared by 0 bases and J by 5 bases, with 11 bases between. The CDR3 length is 15 residues. Per the germline V gene, CDR1 is MNHEY and CDR2 is SMNVEV (reference sequence). The CDR3 DNA sequence: TGTGCCAGCAGTTTATCGAAGGCAGGGGATCAGCCCCAGCATTTT. Amino acids: CASSLSKAGDQPQHF.

The chain is built from TRBV28 and TRBJ2-2; possible D gene TRBD1, 5 bases. This CDR3 comprises 18 residues. In germline, CDR1 is MDHEN, CDR2 SYDVKM. The V end lost 6 bases, the J end lost 5 bases, and 25 bases lay between the germline ends. Here the CDR3 reads CASSPQGVGSVRTGELFF. In DNA form, the CDR3 reads TGTGCCAGCAGCCCGCAGGGCGTTGGGTCCGTACGGACCGGGGAGCTGTTTTTT.

J is TRBJ2-7 and V is TRBV27; no clear D. The CDR3 sequence is 11 residues long. Germline-derived CDR1 and CDR2 are MNHEY and SMNVEV (reference sequence). The V gene lost 7 bases and the J gene lost 2 bases, with 6 bases spanning the gap. The DNA for the CDR3 is TGTGCCAGCACCCGGGCCTACGAGCAGTACTTC. Amino acids: CASTRAYEQYF.

This chain connects TRBV7-7 to TRBJ2-1; 12 bases match TRBD2. This CDR3 is built from 15 residues. The ends lost 5 bases at V and 4 bases at J; junction bases unmatched: 3. Germline assignment: CDR1 SSHAT and CDR2 FNYEAQ (reference sequence). CDR3 nucleotide sequence: TGTGCCAGCAGCCGGACTAGCGGGAATTACAATGAGCAGTTCTTC. Its protein is CASSRTSGNYNEQFF.

V is TRBV28 and J is TRBJ1-5; D perhaps matches TRBD1 (5 bases). Trimming left V 6 bases short and J 7 bases short, with 10 bases between. The length of the CDR3 is 12 residues. Looked up from germline, CDR1 is MDHEN and CDR2 is SYDVKM. The CDR3 spells CASRERGQPQHF. CDR3 sequence (DNA): TGTGCCAGCAGGGAGCGGGGCCAGCCCCAGCATTTT. The variable domain in full, with the rest retrieved from reference TRBV28 and TRBJ1-5, is DVKVTQSSRYLVKRTGEKVFLECVQDMDHENMFWYRQDPGLGLRLIYFSYDVKMKEKGDIPEGYSVSREKKERFSLILESASTNQTSMYLCASRERGQPQHFGDGTRLSIL.

The J gene is TRBJ2-7, the V gene TRBV27; D perhaps matches TRBD2 (6 bases). Per the germline V gene, CDR1 is MNHEY and CDR2 is SMNVEV (reference sequence). This CDR3 comprises 16 residues. Between the trimmed V and J ends, which lost 7 bases and 2 bases, there was a span of 21 bases. This CDR3 reads CASTRGGVEDTYEQYF. In DNA form, the CDR3 reads TGTGCCAGCACTCGGGGCGGGGTAGAAGATACCTACGAGCAGTACTTC.

This clone is a singleton in its sample. The chain is built from TRBV29-1 and TRBJ2-3; 8 bases are a match to TRBD2. The CDR3 runs 14 residues. CDR1 is SQVTM, CDR2 ANQGSEA, per germline. Trimming removed 8 bases from V and 4 bases from J; junction bases left unmatched: 11. In DNA form, the CDR3 reads TGCAGCACTAAGCGGGAGATCTTCCCAGATACGCAGTATTTT. Translating it yields CSTKREIFPDTQYF.